The 20 T cell receptor beta chains given below trace back to one sample, sequenced in a study of CD8+ T cells in alopecia areata. Extraction and reverse transcription of RNA yielded cDNA as the sequencing template. Assay used: immunoSEQ multiplex PCR; TCRdb lists only in-frame clones, some missing. This sample has under 250,000 clones, with more than 50% found just once. The sample taken for sequencing was CD8+ T cells sorted from blood. The source of these receptors is a human donor in good health.

Regarding this clone: This may arise from a read error, as a much more abundant clone is one base away. V and J are TRBV7-7 and TRBJ2-1; TRBD1 matches 11 bases. Trimming at V came to 5 bases and at J to 3 bases, leaving 3 bases not matched to a gene. The CDR3 has 15 residues. CDR1 is SSHAT, CDR2 FNYEAQ, per germline (reference sequence). CDR3 DNA sequence: TGTGCCAGCAGCGCCGGGACAGGGGGCTACAATGAGCAGTTCTTC. Translated: CASSAGTGGYNEQFF.

As to this clone: Its ends do not fully match the called genes, so a read error is possible. The chain uses TRBV29-1 and TRBJ1-1; perhaps TRBD1 as D (5 bases). The CDR3 covers 11 residues. Germline lookup yields CDR1 SQVTM and CDR2 ANQGSEA. Here the CDR3 reads CSIDSGTEAFF. The CDR3 nucleotides read TGCAGCATTGACAGTGGCACTGAAGCTTTCTTT.

The chain joins TRBV5-1 to TRBJ2-7, with 10 nucleotides matching TRBD1. Germline V gene sequence: CDR1 SGHRS, CDR2 YFSETQ. J was trimmed by 3 bases and V by 0 bases; bases with no gene match: 3. The CDR3 length is 15 residues. CDR3 protein: CASSLGRTGGYEQYF. CDR3 DNA sequence: TGCGCCAGCAGCTTGGGGAGGACAGGGGGCTACGAGCAGTACTTC.

V usage is TRBV6-5 and J usage is TRBJ1-5, with D perhaps TRBD1 (5 bases). V shed 8 bases and J shed 9 bases, with 17 bases lying between them. CDR3 length equals 13 residues. Per the germline V gene, CDR1 is MNHEY and CDR2 is SVGAGI. The CDR3 is CASRGEGIRPQHF. CDR3 sequence (DNA): TGTGCCAGCCGGGGGGAGGGAATTCGGCCCCAGCATTTT.

The rearrangement joins TRBV7-8 to TRBJ1-1, with D uncertain. Germline lookup yields CDR1 SGHVS and CDR2 FQNEAQ. The CDR3 consists of 14 residues. V shed 5 bases and J shed 1 base, with 11 bases lying between them. In nucleotides, the CDR3 is TGTGCCAGCAGCCCCCTATTCCAGAACACTGAAGCTTTCTTT. This codes for CASSPLFQNTEAFF.

J is TRBJ2-2 and V is TRBV13; 9 bases align to TRBD2. Germline trimming cut 4 bases from V and 3 bases from J; bases unmatched to any gene: 6. CDR3 length: 16 residues. The germline CDR1 and CDR2 sequences are PRHDT and FYEKMQ (reference sequence). The CDR3 is CASSSIAGADTGELFF. The CDR3 DNA sequence: TGTGCCAGCAGCTCTATAGCGGGGGCGGACACCGGGGAGCTGTTTTTT.

This clone has just a few counts. At the DNA level, this CDR3 is encoded by other sequences in the same sample as well. The chain links TRBV4-1 to TRBJ1-6; D gene uncertain. The germline V gene encodes CDR1 MGHRA and CDR2 YSYEKL. V dropped 1 base and J dropped 9 bases, with 4 bases sitting between them. CDR3 length: 12 amino acids. CDR3 region: CASSQGSSPLHF. The CDR3 region has the DNA TGCGCCAGCAGCCAAGGTAGTTCACCCCTCCACTTT.

V usage is TRBV7-8 and J usage is TRBJ2-5, with D tentatively TRBD2 (7 bases). From germline, CDR1 is SGHVS and CDR2 FQNEAQ. This CDR3 contains 17 residues. V was trimmed by 1 base and J by 6 bases, leaving 21 bases between them. The CDR3 spells CASSLGWAGAGEKTQYF. The CDR3 coding sequence is TGTGCCAGCAGCTTAGGATGGGCGGGGGCCGGGGAGAAGACCCAGTACTTC.

J is TRBJ1-1 and V is TRBV4-1; D is uncertain. V lost 4 bases and J lost 0, with 6 bases in between. Looked up from germline, CDR1 is MGHRA and CDR2 is YSYEKL. The CDR3 totals 13 residues. The CDR3 sequence is CASSPPMNTEAFF. DNA of the CDR3: TGCGCCAGCAGCCCTCCAATGAACACTGAAGCTTTCTTT.

This chain uses TRBV7-2 with TRBJ1-1, with 7 bases identical to TRBD1. This CDR3 spans 15 amino acids. Per the germline V gene, CDR1 is SGHTA and CDR2 is FQGNSA. With 7 bases clipped from V and 3 bases from J, the junction kept 11 bases outside the gene matches. The CDR3 region is CASIGTRGIHTEAFF. CDR3 nucleotides: TGTGCCAGCATCGGAACCAGGGGGATTCACACTGAAGCTTTCTTT.

This chain links TRBV6-5 with TRBJ1-5; D uncertain. This CDR3 has 14 amino acids. The V gene's germline CDR1 is MNHEY and CDR2 SVGAGI. Trimming shortened V by 5 bases and J by 0 bases, and 8 bases separated the two germline ends. CDR3 coding DNA: TGTGCCAGCAGTGAGGGATATAGCAATCAGCCCCAGCATTTT. Protein product: CASSEGYSNQPQHF.

The genes are TRBV27 and TRBJ1-5; D not certain. Germline CDR1 and CDR2: MNHEY and SMNVEV (reference sequence). The CDR3 spans 14 residues. V lost 0 bases, J lost 9 bases, and 12 bases lay in between. CDR3 nucleotide sequence: TGTGCCAGCAGTTTATCTGGCGGGGATCGGCCCCAGCATTTT. Its protein is CASSLSGGDRPQHF.

The chain links TRBV29-1 to TRBJ2-5; perhaps TRBD1 as D (5 bases). This CDR3 contains 11 residues. The V end lost 4 bases, the J end lost 5 bases, and 8 bases lay between the germline ends. From germline, CDR1 is SQVTM and CDR2 ANQGSEA. The CDR3 loop reads CSVGPGETQYF. In DNA, the CDR3 is TGCAGCGTTGGTCCAGGGGAGACCCAGTACTTC.

This CDR3 reads CASSDVGGYTF. The CDR3 coding sequence is TGTGCCAGCAGCGACGTTGGGGGCTACACCTTC. The V call is TRBV7-8, the J call TRBJ1-2, with D uncertain. With 5 bases removed from V and 8 bases from J, the gap between germline ends came to 9 bases. CDR1 and CDR2 (germline): SGHVS, FQNEAQ. The CDR3 runs to 11 residues. The complete variable domain, with remaining parts taken from reference TRBV7-8 and TRBJ1-2, reads GAGVSQSPRYKVAKRGQDVALRCDPISGHVSLFWYQQALGQGPEFLTYFQNEAQLDKSGLPSDRFFAERPEGSVSTLKIQRTQQEDSAVYLCASSDVGGYTFGSGTRLTVV.

The chain links TRBV4-1 to TRBJ2-1; D tentatively fits TRBD1 or TRBD2 (5 bases each). CDR1 is MGHRA and CDR2 is YSYEKL in the germline V gene. This CDR3 spans 16 amino acids. V shed 3 bases and J shed 6 bases, with 18 bases lying between them. The chain's CDR3 is CASSHPSPGTLNEQFF. Here the CDR3 DNA reads TGCGCCAGCAGCCACCCTTCCCCGGGGACCCTCAATGAGCAGTTCTTC.

The chain is built from TRBV29-1 and TRBJ1-2; no reliable D call. This CDR3 region has 12 residues. In germline, CDR1 is SQVTM, CDR2 ANQGSEA. V gave up 1 base and J gave up 4 bases, with 7 bases separating them. This CDR3 is CSVEGSPYGYTF. Written as DNA, the CDR3 is TGCAGCGTTGAAGGCAGCCCCTATGGCTACACCTTC.

The chain carries TRBV5-6 and TRBJ2-3; D could derive from TRBD1 or TRBD2 (5 bases each). The V gene's germline CDR1 is SGHDT and CDR2 YYEEEE. V lost 4 bases and J lost 2, with 14 bases in between. The CDR3 loop spans 15 amino acids. The CDR3 sequence is CASSAGTSDTDTQYF. The CDR3 DNA is TGTGCCAGCAGCGCCGGGACCTCCGACACAGATACGCAGTATTTT.

The rearrangement joins TRBV19 to TRBJ2-7, with D possibly matching TRBD1 (6 bases). Trimming cost V 5 bases and J 2 bases, with 13 bases left between them. CDR1 and CDR2 from the germline V gene are LNHDA and SQIVND (reference sequence). The CDR3 runs 14 residues. CDR3 residues: CASSQGEGAYEQYF. As DNA, the CDR3 is TGTGCCAGTAGTCAAGGCGAGGGGGCCTACGAGCAGTACTTC. The whole variable domain, filled in from reference TRBV19 and TRBJ2-7, reads DGGITQSPKYLFRKEGQNVTLSCEQNLNHDAMYWYRQDPGQGLRLIYYSQIVNDFQKGDIAEGYSVSREKKESFPLTVTSAQKNPTAFYLCASSQGEGAYEQYFGPGTRLTVT.

This chain joins TRBV13 and TRBJ1-1; 9 nucleotides agree with TRBD1. CDR1 and CDR2 from the germline V gene are PRHDT and FYEKMQ (reference sequence). J lost 1 base, V lost 5 bases, and 5 bases had no gene match. There are 15 residues in the CDR3. The CDR3 spells CASSGDRVGNTEAFF. For the CDR3, the DNA is TGTGCCAGCAGCGGGGACAGGGTGGGGAACACTGAAGCTTTCTTT.

A few counts support this clone. J is TRBJ1-2 and V is TRBV29-1; D is perhaps TRBD1 (6 bases). Germline-derived CDR1 and CDR2 are SQVTM and ANQGSEA. The germline V and J ends were trimmed by 7 bases and 5 bases, with 11 bases remaining between them. The CDR3 loop spans 11 amino acids. The CDR3 DNA reads as TGCAGCGCCCCCAGGGGATATGGCTACACCTTC. Its translation: CSAPRGYGYTF.